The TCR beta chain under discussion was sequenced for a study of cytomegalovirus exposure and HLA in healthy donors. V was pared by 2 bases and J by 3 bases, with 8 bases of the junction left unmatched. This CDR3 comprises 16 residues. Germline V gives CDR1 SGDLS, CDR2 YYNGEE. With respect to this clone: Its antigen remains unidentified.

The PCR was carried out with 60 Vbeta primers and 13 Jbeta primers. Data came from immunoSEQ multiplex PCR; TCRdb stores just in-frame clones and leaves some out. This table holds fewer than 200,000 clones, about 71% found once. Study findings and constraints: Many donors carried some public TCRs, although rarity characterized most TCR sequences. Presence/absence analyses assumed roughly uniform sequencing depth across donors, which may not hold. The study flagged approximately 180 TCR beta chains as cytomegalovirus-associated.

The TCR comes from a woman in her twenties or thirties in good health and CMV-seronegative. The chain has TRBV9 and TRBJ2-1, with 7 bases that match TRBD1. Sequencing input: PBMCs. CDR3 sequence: CASSVNRGPVYNEQFF. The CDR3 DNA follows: TGTGCCAGCAGCGTCAACAGGGGACCAGTCTACAATGAGCAGTTCTTC. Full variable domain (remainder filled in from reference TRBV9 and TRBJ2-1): DSGVTQTPKHLITATGQRVTLRCSPRSGDLSVYWYQQSLDQGLQFLIQYYNGEERAKGNILERFSAQQFPDLHSELNLSSLELGDSALYFCASSVNRGPVYNEQFFGPGTRLTVL.